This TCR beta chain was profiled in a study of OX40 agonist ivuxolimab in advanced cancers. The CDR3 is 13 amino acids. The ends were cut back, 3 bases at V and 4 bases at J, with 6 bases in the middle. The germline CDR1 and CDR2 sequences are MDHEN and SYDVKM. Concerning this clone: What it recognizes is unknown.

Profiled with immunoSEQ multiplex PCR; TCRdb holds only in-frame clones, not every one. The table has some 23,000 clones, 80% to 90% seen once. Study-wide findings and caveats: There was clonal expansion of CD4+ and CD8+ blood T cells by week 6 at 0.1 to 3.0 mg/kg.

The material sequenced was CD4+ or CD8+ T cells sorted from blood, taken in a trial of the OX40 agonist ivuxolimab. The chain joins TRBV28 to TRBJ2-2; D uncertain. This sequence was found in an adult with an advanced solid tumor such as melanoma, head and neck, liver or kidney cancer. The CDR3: CASSFPTTGELFF. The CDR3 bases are TGTGCCAGCAGTTTCCCGACCACCGGGGAGCTGTTTTTT.